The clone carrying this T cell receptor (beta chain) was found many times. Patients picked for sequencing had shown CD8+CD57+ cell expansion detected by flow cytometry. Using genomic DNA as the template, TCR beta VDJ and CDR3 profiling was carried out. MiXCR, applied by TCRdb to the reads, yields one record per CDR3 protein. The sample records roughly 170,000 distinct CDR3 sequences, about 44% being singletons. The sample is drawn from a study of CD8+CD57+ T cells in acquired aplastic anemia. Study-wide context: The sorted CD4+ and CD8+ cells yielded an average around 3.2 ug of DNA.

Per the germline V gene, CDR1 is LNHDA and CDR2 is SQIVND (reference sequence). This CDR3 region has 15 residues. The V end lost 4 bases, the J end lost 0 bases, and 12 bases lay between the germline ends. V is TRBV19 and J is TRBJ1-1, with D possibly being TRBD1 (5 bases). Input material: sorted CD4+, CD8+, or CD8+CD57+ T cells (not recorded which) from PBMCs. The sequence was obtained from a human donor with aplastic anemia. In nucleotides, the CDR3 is TGTGCCAGTAGTACCCCCGGACAATTGAACACTGAAGCTTTCTTT. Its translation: CASSTPGQLNTEAFF.